The sequence of this T cell receptor (beta chain) was determined in a study of identical twins. CDR3 length equals 10 residues. Germline loops: CDR1 DFQATT, CDR2 SNEGSKA (reference sequence). Between the trimmed V and J ends, which lost 2 bases and 5 bases, there was a span of 3 bases. MiXCR was run by TCRdb on the 5' RACE reads, yielding one entry per CDR3 protein. This table holds 470,000 or so distinct CDR3 sequences, approximately 24% found once. These records were also assigned to another study, of T cells expressing NK-cell markers.

What was sequenced was CD4+ T cells sorted from blood. The chain links TRBV20-1 to TRBJ2-5; D gene uncertain. The sequence was obtained from a woman younger than 30 in good health. CDR3 bases: TGCAGTGCTAGACATGAGACCCAGTACTTC. Amino acids: CSARHETQYF.